The present TCR beta chain was sequenced within a study of monozygotic twins with inflammatory bowel disease. The study's findings and limits: Researchers reported no repertoire similarity difference between concordant and discordant twins, possibly from limited power.

In the case of this clonotype: Its antigen is undetermined.

TCRdb reprocessed the 5' RACE reads; each CDR3 protein has one entry and no DNA is given. Here the sample table reports approximately 210,000 distinct CDR3 sequences. CDR3 length: 13 residues. Germline V CDR1 and CDR2: DFQATT, SNEGSKA (reference sequence). The rearrangement links TRBV20-1 to TRBJ1-1; lacking DNA, the TRBD1 call made by TCRdb goes unchecked. The sequence derives from a human donor with ulcerative colitis or Crohn's disease, or a healthy co-twin of an affected twin (not recorded which). Input material: blood. The CDR3 protein is CSVFGQGETEAFF.